The T cell receptor beta chain described here comes from a study of T cell repertoires in aging, cancer and after chemotherapy. Turning to the study itself: Paired samples before and after chemotherapy came from glioblastoma patients receiving temozolomide-based therapy.

TRB rearrangements spanning V, D and J were amplified using mixed TRB-A/B primers. TCRdb re-called the multiplex PCR reads with MiXCR, one entry per CDR3 protein. The sample shows about 1,000 distinct CDR3 sequences, 25% to 30% of them seen only once. This CDR3 has 14 amino acids. Germline V gives CDR1 MNHEY, CDR2 SMNVEV (reference sequence). Trimming removed 6 bases at V and 3 bases at J, with 11 bases between. TCR beta rearrangements were amplified from peripheral blood genomic DNA. This clonotype counts as medium-sized. Its matching antigen is unknown. Study outcomes and limitations: Untreated cancer patients had significantly lower blood TCR diversity than age-matched healthy donors.

This TCR was sampled from a human donor with a solid tumor. Sequenced: blood. The chain links TRBV27 to TRBJ1-4; no definite D call. In DNA form, the CDR3 reads TGTGCCAGCAGCCTCGGACCCGCTAATGAAAAACTGTTTTTT. It encodes CASSLGPANEKLFF.